Shown below are 11 T cell receptor beta chains from a single sample sequenced in a study of tumor-infiltrating lymphocytes in oesophageal squamous cell carcinoma. Via MiXCR, TCRdb re-called the PCR reads, giving one row per CDR3 protein. The sample includes about 22,000 distinct CDR3 sequences, approximately 35% of them seen just once. The specimen sequenced was esophageal tumor tissue. Receptor source: a female donor with esophageal squamous cell carcinoma.

This rearrangement joins TRBV19 to TRBJ1-5; no definite D call. Germline CDR1 LNHDA, CDR2 SQIVND (reference sequence). The CDR3 loop spans 15 amino acids. The germline V and J ends were trimmed by 5 bases and 1 base, with 12 bases remaining between them. In DNA form, the CDR3 reads TGTGCCAGTAGTTTTAATCGGGGAAGCAATCAGCCCCAGCATTTT. It encodes CASSFNRGSNQPQHF.

In its sample, this clonotype is medium-sized (0.01 to 0.1%). This sequence joins TRBV7-6 and TRBJ2-5; D is perhaps TRBD1 (6 bases). This CDR3 spans 14 amino acids. The ends were cut back, 5 bases at V and 3 bases at J, with 13 bases in the middle. Per germline, CDR1 SGHVS and CDR2 FNYEAQ. The CDR3, as DNA: TGTGCCAGCAGCCCTAATCCAGGGGAAGAGACCCAGTACTTC. This gives the protein CASSPNPGEETQYF.

This clonotype came up many times. A read error is likely, as this CDR3 ends without the conserved phenylalanine or tryptophan. The rearrangement links TRBV28 to TRBJ2-3; no clear D. There are 13 residues in the CDR3. V shed 6 bases and J shed 6 bases, with 13 bases lying between them. The germline V gene encodes CDR1 MDHEN and CDR2 SYDVKM. The CDR3 loop is CASSSKYTDTQYS. CDR3 nucleotide sequence: TGTGCCAGCAGCTCAAAATATACGGATACGCAGTATTCT.

This clonotype showed up many times. The chain uses TRBV11-3 and TRBJ2-1; the match to TRBD2 covers 11 bases. This CDR3 spans 15 amino acids. Germline V lookup: CDR1 SGHNT, CDR2 YENEEA. J gave up 4 bases and V 5 bases, and 4 bases lay outside the gene matches. The CDR3 nucleotides read TGTGCCAGCAGCCTGGGGACTAGCGGTTACAATGAGCAGTTCTTC. Its protein product is CASSLGTSGYNEQFF.

This clonotype was observed a single time. This CDR3 fails to terminate in the conserved phenylalanine or tryptophan, so it likely reflects a read error. Because the CDR3's place on the DNA is in doubt, the DNA is left out and the CDR3 is given as listed by TCRdb. The gene calls are TRBV7-3 and TRBJ2-6; TRBD1 is taken as the D call from the table, unchecked against the DNA. The germline gives CDR1 SGHTA, CDR2 FQGTGA. Including both end residues, the CDR3 is 15 amino acids long. The CDR3 here is CASSIGHLYEQYFGA.

Points on this clonotype: Since no conserved phenylalanine or tryptophan closes the CDR3, a read error is the likely cause. It is unclear where the CDR3 begins or ends on the DNA, so no DNA is shown, and the CDR3 is as TCRdb lists it. CDR3 residues: CASSLVNVGTIYEQYFGS. The V call is TRBV12-3 or TRBV12-4, the J call TRBJ2-7; whether TRBD1, the table's D call, matches the DNA was not checked. 18 amino acids form the CDR3, both terminal residues included.

To note about this clonotype: The conserved final phenylalanine or tryptophan is absent from the CDR3, which likely points to a read error. The DNA is omitted, as the CDR3 cannot be located on it reliably, and the CDR3 follows TCRdb's listing. The J gene is TRBJ2-3, the V gene TRBV11-2; the D call TRBD2 from the table was never checked on the DNA. Both ends counted, the CDR3 spans 15 residues. The germline V gene has CDR1 SGHAT and CDR2 FQNNGV. This chain's CDR3 is CASRTYQESEQFFGP.

This clonotype was counted many times. J is TRBJ2-1 and V is TRBV7-9; D might be TRBD2 (7 bases). The CDR3 is 16 amino acids. V lost 6 bases to trimming and J lost 7 bases, with 22 bases between them. The germline CDR1 and CDR2 sequences are SEHNR and FQNEAQ (reference sequence). The chain's CDR3 is CASRGGRGTWGNEQFF. The CDR3 DNA reads as TGTGCCAGCAGGGGGGGGAGGGGGACCTGGGGTAATGAGCAGTTCTTC.

This chain connects TRBV7-9 to TRBJ2-1, with D unclear. The J call is in doubt because the DNA end fits TRBJ2-5 better. There are 14 residues in the CDR3. In germline, CDR1 is SEHNR, CDR2 FQNEAQ (reference sequence). The CDR3 DNA is TGTGCCAGCAGCATAAGCAGTCCGGGTGAGACCCAGTACTTC. Amino acids: CASSISSPGETQYF.

This clonotype was observed many times. One end of the junction does not line up with germline, which may come from a read error. CDR3 region: CASTELAGTPENTQYF. DNA for the CDR3: TGTGCCAGCACTGAACTAGCGGGCACCCCGGAGAATACGCAGTATTTT. This chain joins TRBV6-1 and TRBJ2-3; 9 bases are a match to TRBD2. The CDR3 loop spans 16 amino acids. CDR1 and CDR2 from the germline V gene are MNHNS and SASEGT.

The sample holds a few counts of this clonotype. V and J are TRBV6-1 and TRBJ2-7; perhaps TRBD1 as D (5 bases). Germline V gives CDR1 MNHNS, CDR2 SASEGT. V shed 5 bases and J shed 2 bases, with 10 bases lying between them. This CDR3 is built from 13 residues. CDR3 in amino acids: CASSFQGPYEQYF. The DNA for the CDR3 is TGTGCCAGCAGTTTTCAGGGCCCCTACGAGCAGTACTTC.